This T cell receptor (beta chain) was observed in a study of T-cell memory formation after mild COVID-19. V dropped 6 bases and J dropped 3; count of bases not matched to a gene: 12. Per germline, CDR1 MNHEY and CDR2 SMNVEV (reference sequence). The CDR3 loop spans 16 amino acids. This clonotype has just a few counts. The antigen is not known. Points from the study as a whole: Chiefly within CM and EM were the contracting CD4+ clones; CD8+ ones were within EMRA.

TCRalpha and TCRbeta libraries used 5'RACE with constant-segment primers and UMIs. Each CDR3 protein is one row after TCRdb ran MiXCR on the 5' RACE reads. Of 550,000 to 600,000 distinct CDR3 sequences listed, around a sixth are singletons. The TCR sequence derives from an adult woman who had mild COVID-19 (a few samples of this study predate the infection). Cell type and time point are not known. The sequenced sample was PBMCs or a T cell subset sorted from them (not recorded which). The chain has TRBV27 and TRBJ2-7, with 9 nucleotides matching TRBD1. The CDR3 here is CASRAPLGTGSYEQYF. DNA for the CDR3: TGTGCCAGCAGGGCTCCCCTCGGGACAGGGAGCTACGAGCAGTACTTC.